The 10 T cell receptor beta chains given below trace back to one sample, sequenced in a study of blood T cells in healthy people across ages. The use of a sample-barcoded 5' primer and a J-beta primer mix characterized a second PCR of roughly 7 to 11 cycles. TCRdb fed the 5' RACE reads into MiXCR, producing one record per CDR3 protein. The sample has 550,000 to 650,000 distinct CDR3 sequences, around a quarter seen once. Another study also made use of these data, one on T cells of mothers and their children.

Source material: blood. The origin of the receptors is a boy between 2 and 10 years old in good health.

The V call is TRBV12-3 or TRBV12-4, the J call TRBJ2-5, with 8 nucleotides matching TRBD2. The tail of the sequence fits TRBJ2-7 better, so the J call may be wrong. This CDR3 contains 15 residues. The CDR3 spells CASSLRTSIDYEQYF. As DNA, the CDR3 is TGTGCCAGCAGTTTACGGACTAGCATCGACTACGAGCAGTACTTC.

In its sample, this clonotype was seen a few times. The V call is TRBV2, the J call TRBJ2-1; no clear D. Germline CDR1 SNHLY, CDR2 FYNNEI. Trimming left V 3 bases short and J 0 bases short, with 9 bases between. The CDR3 consists of 15 residues. The CDR3 coding sequence is TGTGCCAGCAGTGAGGTTCCGTTCTCCTACAATGAGCAGTTCTTC. This encodes CASSEVPFSYNEQFF.

J is TRBJ2-5 and V is TRBV9, with 10 bases that match TRBD2. The better agreement between TRBJ2-7 and the DNA end casts doubt on the J call. The CDR3 loop spans 15 amino acids. CDR1 SGDLS and CDR2 YYNGEE come from the germline V gene. The CDR3 DNA follows: TGTGCCAGCAGCGTTACAGCGGGAGGGCACTACGAGCAGTACTTC. Translating gives CASSVTAGGHYEQYF.

This clonotype was counted between two and nine times. V usage is TRBV27 and J usage is TRBJ2-7, with D possibly matching TRBD2 (6 bases). The CDR3 spans 15 residues. Germline V lookup: CDR1 MNHEY, CDR2 SMNVEV (reference sequence). V was pared by 2 bases and J by 4 bases, with 15 bases between. The CDR3 DNA reads as TGTGCCAGCAGTTTAGCGGGGCCCCCACTTTACGAGCAGTACTTC. Translated, it gives CASSLAGPPLYEQYF.

The V call is TRBV4-1, the J call TRBJ1-4, with D unresolved. Trimming pared 0 bases from V and 6 bases from J, leaving 5 bases between. There are 13 residues in the CDR3. Germline CDR1 reads MGHRA; CDR2 reads YSYEKL. The chain's CDR3 is CASSQERDEKLFF. CDR3 coding DNA: TGCGCCAGCAGCCAAGAGCGGGATGAAAAACTGTTTTTT.

J is TRBJ2-7 and V is TRBV7-6; D might be TRBD1 or TRBD2, each matching 5 bases. The germline gives CDR1 SGHVS, CDR2 FNYEAQ. Trimming removed 2 bases from V and 1 base from J, with 9 bases in between. The CDR3 contains 14 residues. The CDR3 DNA reads TGTGCCAGCAGCTTACTTGAGGGGTCCTACGAGCAGTACTTC. This gives the protein CASSLLEGSYEQYF.

The sample holds a few counts of this clonotype. The chain combines TRBV2 with TRBJ2-2, with 9 bases matching TRBD2. After removal of 3 bases from V and 5 bases from J, the junction contained 13 bases not matched to a gene. Germline values: CDR1 SNHLY, CDR2 FYNNEI. The CDR3 spans 18 residues. This CDR3 is CASSDAGGKTGRTGELFF. The DNA for the CDR3 is TGTGCCAGCAGTGATGCGGGGGGGAAAACGGGTCGTACCGGGGAGCTGTTTTTT.

A few counts support this clonotype. The chain combines TRBV4-3 with TRBJ2-3; no clear D. Germline CDR1 and CDR2: LGHNA and YSLEER. The CDR3 is made up of 15 amino acids. Trimming pared 1 base from V and 0 bases from J, leaving 8 bases between. Here the CDR3 DNA reads TGCGCCAGCAGCCAAGCTGAGAGAAGCACAGATACGCAGTATTTT. It specifies CASSQAERSTDTQYF.

The chain combines TRBV12-3 or TRBV12-4 with TRBJ2-7; 8 bases match TRBD2. V shed 3 bases, J shed 3 bases, and the junction held 7 bases outside the gene matches. The CDR3 loop spans 15 amino acids. This CDR3 is CASSLSSGGLYEQYF. In nucleotides, the CDR3 is TGTGCCAGCAGTTTGTCCAGCGGGGGCCTCTACGAGCAGTACTTC.

The chain is built from TRBV2 and TRBJ1-2; D perhaps matches TRBD1 (5 bases). The V end lost 2 bases, the J end lost 8 bases, and 18 bases lay between the germline ends. Germline values: CDR1 SNHLY, CDR2 FYNNEI. The CDR3 consists of 15 residues. This chain's CDR3 is CASSEMGRSIQGYTF. DNA for the CDR3: TGTGCCAGCAGTGAAATGGGACGCTCAATCCAGGGCTACACCTTC.